This TCR beta chain was recovered during a study of cytomegalovirus exposure and HLA in healthy donors. About the study: HLA-typed donors contributed 80 million to 85 million unique TCRs, which were held in an early data release.

This PCR relied on a set of 60 Vbeta primers and 13 Jbeta primers. Using immunoSEQ multiplex PCR, the repertoire was profiled, and TCRdb retains in-frame clones only, with some absent. The data hold 90,000 to 120,000 clones, with approximately 81% observed a single time. The clonotype was recovered from a male donor in good health and CMV-seropositive. Material: PBMCs.

The CDR3 sequence is CSVEGARSYDGYTF. The CDR3, as DNA: TGCAGCGTTGAAGGCGCGCGGAGTTACGATGGCTACACCTTC. This chain joins TRBV29-1 and TRBJ1-2, with D unclear. Trimming shortened V by 1 base and J by 6 bases, and 15 bases separated the two germline ends. This CDR3 has 14 residues. Germline V gene lookup returns CDR1 SQVTM and CDR2 ANQGSEA.